The text below deals with one T cell receptor (beta chain). The target of this receptor is not known. Base qualities are missing; no much larger clone stands one base away. This sample stems from a study of cytomegalovirus exposure and HLA in healthy donors (dated by TCRdb to about 2017). Notes on the research overall: The roughly 670 repertoires of the first cohort and the 120 or so validation repertoires were produced on the same platform, according to a later analysis. The study aimed to test whether signatures of past pathogen exposure could be identified by cataloging public T cell receptors. Besides the first cohort of under 700 subjects, a separate validation cohort made up of over 100 different subjects was used. To predict cytomegalovirus infection status, the study combined high-throughput TCR immunosequencing, statistical association of individual TCRs with disease status, and machine learning.

Libraries were prepared through the immunoSEQ multiplex PCR assay. Per the original workflow: A statistical classification framework was built to diagnose cytomegalovirus status from the catalog of TCR beta chain sequences. TCRdb obtained this table from immuneACCESS and retained in-frame rearrangements with V and J assigned. These tables miss some clones; where compared with another copy, unresolved V genes account for less than half of the shortfall, and the remainder is unexplained. Clone size and the V and J calls come from that table; the DNA yielded D and trimming. For this sample there are 60,000 to 85,000 clones; 94% appear just once. Of the sample, approximately 1.5% is held by the ten largest clones. Overall results and qualifications from the work: Of the cluster scores, approximately 94% were above 0 in a later analysis, which found that TCRs clustered in the first cohort also tended to co-occur in the approximately 110 validation repertoires. In the study, some 180 TCR beta chains were listed as associated with cytomegalovirus. Cytomegalovirus status was reported to be diagnosed by the classifier with high specificity and sensitivity in both the original and validation cohorts. A later analysis had no HLA typing for the validation cohort, so co-occurrence there was scored across all 120 or so repertoires. A few of the identified cytomegalovirus-associated TCR beta chains were confirmed in vitro to be specific for cytomegalovirus antigens. Most TCR sequences were observed very rarely across donors, whereas some public TCRs were present in many individuals. The authors suggested that the approach could potentially be generalized to other disease states and immunological phenotypes.

Separate from the approximately 700-subject first cohort, the validation cohort of over 90 subjects was the group to which the donors belonged. This TCR derives from a man younger than 35 in good health and CMV-seropositive. Sequencing was carried out using PBMCs.

DNA sequence: TGTGCCAGCAGCTTGGGCAGGTCCGGGGCCAACGTCCTGACTTTC. Its protein is CASSLGRSGANVLTF. The V and J segments used are TRBV5-6 and TRBJ2-6; no D gene is confidently identified. The germline V gene gives CDR1 as SGHDT and CDR2 as YYEEEE. V sheds 0 bases and J sheds 4 bases, leaving 8 bases between their ends. The CDR3 numbers 15 residues from cysteine through phenylalanine. Only the CDR3 DNA is retained, 45 bases long and in frame from the first base.